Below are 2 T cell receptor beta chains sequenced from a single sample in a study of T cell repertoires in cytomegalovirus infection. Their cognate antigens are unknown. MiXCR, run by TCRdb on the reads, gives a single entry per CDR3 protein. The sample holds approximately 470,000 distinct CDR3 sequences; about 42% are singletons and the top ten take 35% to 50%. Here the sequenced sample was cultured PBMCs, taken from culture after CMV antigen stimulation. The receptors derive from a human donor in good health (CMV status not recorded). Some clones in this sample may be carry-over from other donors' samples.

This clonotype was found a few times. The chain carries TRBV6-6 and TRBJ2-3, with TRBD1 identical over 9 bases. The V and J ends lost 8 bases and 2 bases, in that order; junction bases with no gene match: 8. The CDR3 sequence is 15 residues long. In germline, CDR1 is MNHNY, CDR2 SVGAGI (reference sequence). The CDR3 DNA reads TGTGCCAGCGGGAGACAGGGGGGTCCCACAGATACGCAGTATTTT. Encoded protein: CASGRQGGPTDTQYF.

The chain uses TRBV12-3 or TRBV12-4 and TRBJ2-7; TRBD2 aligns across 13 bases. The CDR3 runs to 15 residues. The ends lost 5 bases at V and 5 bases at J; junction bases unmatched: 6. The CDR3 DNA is TGTGCCAGCAGTATACTAGCGGGAGGGTGGGACGAGCAGTACTTC. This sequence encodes CASSILAGGWDEQYF.